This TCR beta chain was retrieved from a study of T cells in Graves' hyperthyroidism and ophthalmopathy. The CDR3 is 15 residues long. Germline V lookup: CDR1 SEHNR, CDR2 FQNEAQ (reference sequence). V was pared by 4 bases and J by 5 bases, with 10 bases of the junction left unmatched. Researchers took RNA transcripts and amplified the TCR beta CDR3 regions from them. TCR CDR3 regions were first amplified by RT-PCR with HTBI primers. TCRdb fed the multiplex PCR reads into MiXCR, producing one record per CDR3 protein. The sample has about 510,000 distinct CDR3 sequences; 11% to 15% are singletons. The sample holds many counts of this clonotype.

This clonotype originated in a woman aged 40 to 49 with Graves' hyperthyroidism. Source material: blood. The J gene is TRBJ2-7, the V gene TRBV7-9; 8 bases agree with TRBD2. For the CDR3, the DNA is TGTGCCAGCAGCTACCCTGCGGGAGGCTATAACGAGCAGTACTTC. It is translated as CASSYPAGGYNEQYF.